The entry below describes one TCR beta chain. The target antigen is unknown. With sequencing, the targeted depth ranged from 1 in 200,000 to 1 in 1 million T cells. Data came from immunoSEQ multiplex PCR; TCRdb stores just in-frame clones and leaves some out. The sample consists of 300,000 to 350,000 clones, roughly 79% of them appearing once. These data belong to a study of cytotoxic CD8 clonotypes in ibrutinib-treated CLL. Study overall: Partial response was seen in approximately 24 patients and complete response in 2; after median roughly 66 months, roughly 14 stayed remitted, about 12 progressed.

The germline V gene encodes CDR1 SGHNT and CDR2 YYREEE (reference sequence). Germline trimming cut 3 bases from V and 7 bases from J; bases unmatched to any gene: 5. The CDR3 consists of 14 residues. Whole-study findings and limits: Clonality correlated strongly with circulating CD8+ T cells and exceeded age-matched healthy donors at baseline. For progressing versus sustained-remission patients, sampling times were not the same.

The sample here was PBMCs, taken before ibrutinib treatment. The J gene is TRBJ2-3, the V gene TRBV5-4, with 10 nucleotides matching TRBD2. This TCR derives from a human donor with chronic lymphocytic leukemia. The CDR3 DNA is TGTGCCAGCAGCTCTAGCGGGAGTAGACATACGCAGTATTTT. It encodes CASSSSGSRHTQYF.